A selection of T cell receptor beta chains follows, all from one sample in a study of shared clonotypes between healthy human individuals. Sequencing used immunoSEQ multiplex PCR; TCRdb keeps in-frame clones, though not all of them. Counted here are some 700,000 clones, about 90% occurring once; the ten biggest clones make up 34%. The sequenced sample consisted of memory CD8+ T cells from PBMCs. The source is a man between 18 and 35 years old in good health. Some clones in this sample may be carry-over from other donors' samples. CDR3s include the opening cysteine and the closing phenylalanine or tryptophan. D genes are given only for firm matches. Clone size is shown for a subset of rows, as once, few, many or a class of expanded clone.

clone_size: .
d_call: .
j_call: TRBJ2-7
v_call: TRBV19
cdr3_nt: TGTGCCAGTAGTGTCGGTACAGGGACCTACGAGCAGTACTTC
cdr3_aa: CASSVGTGTYEQYF

clone_size: .
d_call: .
j_call: TRBJ2-7
v_call: TRBV19
cdr3_nt: TGTGCCAGTAGATCAAGCAGGGGATTCATCTTC
cdr3_aa: CASRSSRGFIF

clone_size: .
d_call: .
j_call: TRBJ2-7
v_call: TRBV1
cdr3_nt: TGCACCAGCAGCCAAGATTATGGGACAGGGACCCACGAGCAGTACTTC
cdr3_aa: CTSSQDYGTGTHEQYF

clone_size: few
d_call: .
j_call: TRBJ2-7
v_call: TRBV2
cdr3_nt: TGTGCCAGCAGGAACCGGGACAACTACGAGCAGTACTTC
cdr3_aa: CASRNRDNYEQYF

clone_size: .
d_call: TRBD1
j_call: TRBJ2-7
v_call: TRBV27
cdr3_nt: TGTGCCAGCCGAAAGACAGGGTCGTATCTCGAGCAGTACTTC
cdr3_aa: CASRKTGSYLEQYF

clone_size: .
d_call: TRBD1
j_call: TRBJ2-3
v_call: TRBV2
cdr3_nt: TGTGCCAGCAGTGGCGGACAGGGACCCATCACAGATACGCAGTATTTT
cdr3_aa: CASSGGQGPITDTQYF

clone_size: once
d_call: TRBD2
j_call: TRBJ2-1
v_call: TRBV27
cdr3_nt: TGTGCCAGCTGGGATCGCGGGAGACTCTCCTACAATGAGCAGTTCTTC
cdr3_aa: CASWDRGRLSYNEQFF

clone_size: .
d_call: TRBD2
j_call: TRBJ2-7
v_call: TRBV6-6
cdr3_nt: TGTGCCAGCACCAGTAGCGGGTCCTACGAGCAGTACTTC
cdr3_aa: CASTSSGSYEQYF

clone_size: .
d_call: .
j_call: TRBJ1-2
v_call: TRBV21-1
cdr3_nt: TGTGCCAGCAGCAAAACAGTGGGGGGTCCGGGGCGTGGCTACACCTTC
cdr3_aa: CASSKTVGGPGRGYTF

clone_size: .
d_call: TRBD2
j_call: TRBJ2-1
v_call: TRBV6-5
cdr3_nt: TGTGCCAGCAGTTACTTAGCGGGAGCCTACAATGAGCAGTTCTTC
cdr3_aa: CASSYLAGAYNEQFF

clone_size: .
d_call: TRBD1
j_call: TRBJ2-7
v_call: TRBV27
cdr3_nt: TGTGCCAGCAAGCCACAGGGGATACACGAGCAGTACTTC
cdr3_aa: CASKPQGIHEQYF

clone_size: .
d_call: TRBD2
j_call: TRBJ2-7
v_call: TRBV4-1
cdr3_nt: TGCGCCAGCAGCCTAGGGACTAGCGGCTCCTACGAGCAGTACTTC
cdr3_aa: CASSLGTSGSYEQYF

clone_size: .
d_call: .
j_call: TRBJ1-4
v_call: TRBV7-8
cdr3_nt: TGTGCCAGCAGCAGGCCGTACGCCACAACTAATGAAAAACTGTTTTTT
cdr3_aa: CASSRPYATTNEKLFF

clone_size: .
d_call: .
j_call: TRBJ1-1
v_call: TRBV28
cdr3_nt: TGTGCCAGCAGTCCACAGGGAATGGGGACTGAAGCTTTCTTT
cdr3_aa: CASSPQGMGTEAFF

clone_size: .
d_call: .
j_call: TRBJ1-4
v_call: TRBV9
cdr3_nt: TGTGCCAGCAGCGTATCAGGTTCAAGTGAAAAACTGTTTTTT
cdr3_aa: CASSVSGSSEKLFF

clone_size: once
d_call: TRBD1
j_call: TRBJ1-1
v_call: TRBV7-8
cdr3_nt: TGTGCCAGCAGCCACCGGGACAGCACTGAAGCTTTCTTT
cdr3_aa: CASSHRDSTEAFF

clone_size: .
d_call: .
j_call: TRBJ2-7
v_call: TRBV19
cdr3_nt: TGTGCCAGTAGTATCGGCTGGGCCTACGAGCAGTACTTC
cdr3_aa: CASSIGWAYEQYF

clone_size: .
d_call: .
j_call: TRBJ2-7
v_call: TRBV29-1
cdr3_nt: TGCAGCGTTGAGGGTCCTACCTTGCACTCCTACGAGCAGTACTTC
cdr3_aa: CSVEGPTLHSYEQYF

clone_size: .
d_call: TRBD1
j_call: TRBJ2-2
v_call: TRBV30
cdr3_nt: TGTGCCTGGAGTGCGGGACAGCGCACCGGGGAGCTGTTTTTT
cdr3_aa: CAWSAGQRTGELFF

clone_size: few
d_call: .
j_call: TRBJ2-1
v_call: TRBV5-1
cdr3_nt: TGCGCCAGCAGCTGGGCACAGGGCTCCTACAATGAGCAGTTCTTC
cdr3_aa: CASSWAQGSYNEQFF

clone_size: .
d_call: .
j_call: TRBJ2-1
v_call: TRBV7-8
cdr3_nt: TGTGCCAGCACCCCAGGTTATGAGCAGTTCTTC
cdr3_aa: CASTPGYEQFF

clone_size: .
d_call: .
j_call: TRBJ2-7
v_call: TRBV19
cdr3_nt: TGTGCCAGTAGGGGACATTCTAACTACGAGCAGTACTTC
cdr3_aa: CASRGHSNYEQYF

clone_size: .
d_call: .
j_call: TRBJ2-7
v_call: TRBV7-9
cdr3_nt: TGTGCCAGCAGCACTCAAATCTACGAGCAGTACTTC
cdr3_aa: CASSTQIYEQYF

clone_size: .
d_call: .
j_call: TRBJ2-2
v_call: TRBV19
cdr3_nt: TGTGCCAGTAGCGCGGTGGTACTAACTAGTACCGGGGAGCTGTTTTTT
cdr3_aa: CASSAVVLTSTGELFF

clone_size: .
d_call: .
j_call: TRBJ2-6
v_call: TRBV27
cdr3_nt: TGTGCCAGCAGTGTTCTATCAGGGTCTGGGGCCAACGTCCTGACTTTC
cdr3_aa: CASSVLSGSGANVLTF

clone_size: .
d_call: .
j_call: TRBJ2-7
v_call: TRBV28
cdr3_nt: TGTGCCAGCAGTCCGGTTGGCTACGAGCAGTACTTC
cdr3_aa: CASSPVGYEQYF

clone_size: few
d_call: TRBD1
j_call: TRBJ2-1
v_call: TRBV7-9
cdr3_nt: TGTGCCAGCAGCCGGGGACAGGGGGACTATGAGCAGTTCTTC
cdr3_aa: CASSRGQGDYEQFF

clone_size: .
d_call: .
j_call: TRBJ2-3
v_call: TRBV28
cdr3_nt: TGTGCCAGCAGTTTACGCGGAGAGACCACAGATACGCAGTATTTT
cdr3_aa: CASSLRGETTDTQYF

clone_size: once
d_call: TRBD1
j_call: TRBJ2-7
v_call: TRBV27
cdr3_nt: TGTGCCAGCAGTTTATCCCCAGGGACAGACTCGTACGAGCAGTACTTC
cdr3_aa: CASSLSPGTDSYEQYF

clone_size: .
d_call: .
j_call: TRBJ2-1
v_call: TRBV7-9
cdr3_nt: TGTGCCAGCAGCTTAGGGGACTTCCTGAGCTCCTACAATGAGCAGTTCTTC
cdr3_aa: CASSLGDFLSSYNEQFF

clone_size: once
d_call: .
j_call: TRBJ1-1
v_call: TRBV27
cdr3_nt: TGTGCCAGCAGTCCCCCCCTGGGGTTGGGGAACACTGAAGCTTTCTTT
cdr3_aa: CASSPPLGLGNTEAFF

clone_size: .
d_call: TRBD1
j_call: TRBJ2-7
v_call: TRBV7-8
cdr3_nt: TGTGCCAGCAGCCCGGGGGACAGGTCCTACGAGCAGTACTTC
cdr3_aa: CASSPGDRSYEQYF

clone_size: .
d_call: .
j_call: TRBJ2-7
v_call: TRBV6-5
cdr3_nt: TGTGCCAGCAGTTACTCGACGGGACACGAAAGCTACGAGCAGTACTTC
cdr3_aa: CASSYSTGHESYEQYF

clone_size: .
d_call: .
j_call: TRBJ1-3
v_call: TRBV6-1
cdr3_nt: TGTGCCAGCAGTGAGGACGTGAACTCTGGAAACACCATATATTTT
cdr3_aa: CASSEDVNSGNTIYF

clone_size: .
d_call: .
j_call: TRBJ2-1
v_call: TRBV28
cdr3_nt: TGTGCCAGCAGTTTAGACTCTGGGACCCTAGCTAATGAGCAGTTCTTC
cdr3_aa: CASSLDSGTLANEQFF

clone_size: .
d_call: .
j_call: TRBJ2-7
v_call: TRBV28
cdr3_nt: TGTGCCAGCAGTTTATCGGTGAACGAGCAGTACTTC
cdr3_aa: CASSLSVNEQYF

clone_size: once
d_call: .
j_call: TRBJ1-3
v_call: TRBV6-1
cdr3_nt: TGTGCCAGCAGTGATCAGGGGATGGAAAACACCATATATTTT
cdr3_aa: CASSDQGMENTIYF

clone_size: .
d_call: .
j_call: TRBJ2-5
v_call: TRBV11-2
cdr3_nt: TGTGCCAGCAGCATCAGAATAGAGGTTCTAGAGACCCAGTACTTC
cdr3_aa: CASSIRIEVLETQYF

clone_size: .
d_call: TRBD2
j_call: TRBJ2-7
v_call: TRBV11-2
cdr3_nt: TGTGCCAGCAGCAAAAGGGACTACCGAAGCTACGAGCAGTACTTC
cdr3_aa: CASSKRDYRSYEQYF

clone_size: .
d_call: TRBD1
j_call: TRBJ1-1
v_call: TRBV9
cdr3_nt: TGTGCCAGCAGCGCCCGGGGAGGGGGCGGGAACACTGAAGCTTTCTTT
cdr3_aa: CASSARGGGGNTEAFF

clone_size: .
d_call: .
j_call: TRBJ2-2
v_call: TRBV5-6
cdr3_nt: TGTGCCAGCAGCTTGGACGATTCGGGCCACGCGAACACCGGGGAGCTGTTTTTT
cdr3_aa: CASSLDDSGHANTGELFF

clone_size: .
d_call: .
j_call: TRBJ2-1
v_call: TRBV6-6
cdr3_nt: TGTGCCAGCAGTTACTCGTTAGAGAAACGGTTCTTC
cdr3_aa: CASSYSLEKRFF

clone_size: .
d_call: .
j_call: TRBJ2-5
v_call: TRBV6-5
cdr3_nt: TGTGCCAGCAGTTACCGCGGACAGAAAGAGACCCAGTACTTC
cdr3_aa: CASSYRGQKETQYF

clone_size: .
d_call: TRBD1
j_call: TRBJ2-3
v_call: TRBV11-2
cdr3_nt: TGTGCCAGCAGCTTAGAGGCAGGGGGCGATGATACGCAGTATTTT
cdr3_aa: CASSLEAGGDDTQYF

clone_size: .
d_call: TRBD2
j_call: TRBJ2-1
v_call: TRBV7-8
cdr3_nt: TGTGCCAGCAGCTTGCCGGGACTAGCGGTTTCCGATGAGCAGTTCTTC
cdr3_aa: CASSLPGLAVSDEQFF

clone_size: .
d_call: .
j_call: TRBJ2-7
v_call: TRBV6-1
cdr3_nt: TGTGCCACTGGGGGCAGGACCACCCTCGGCGAGCAGTACTTC
cdr3_aa: CATGGRTTLGEQYF

clone_size: .
d_call: .
j_call: TRBJ2-7
v_call: TRBV7-2
cdr3_nt: TGTGCCAGCAGCTTAGCATTCTACGAGCAGTACTTC
cdr3_aa: CASSLAFYEQYF

clone_size: few
d_call: .
j_call: TRBJ1-1
v_call: TRBV7-9
cdr3_nt: TGTGCCAGCAACTTCCCATCCACTGAAGCTTTCTTT
cdr3_aa: CASNFPSTEAFF

clone_size: .
d_call: TRBD2
j_call: TRBJ2-7
v_call: TRBV10-2
cdr3_nt: TGCGCCAGCAGTGAGGGGACTAGCGGGAGAGTCTACGAGCAGTACTTC
cdr3_aa: CASSEGTSGRVYEQYF

clone_size: .
d_call: TRBD1
j_call: TRBJ1-2
v_call: TRBV9
cdr3_nt: TGTGCCAGCAGCGCCAACAGTAGGGGGACAGGCGATAACTATGGCTACACCTTC
cdr3_aa: CASSANSRGTGDNYGYTF

clone_size: few
d_call: .
j_call: TRBJ1-1
v_call: TRBV7-9
cdr3_nt: TGTGCCACCCAAACAGGAGCCAACACTGAAGCTTTCTTT
cdr3_aa: CATQTGANTEAFF

clone_size: once
d_call: .
j_call: TRBJ2-7
v_call: TRBV2
cdr3_nt: TGTGCCGTAGTACGGGACTCCTACGAGCAGTACTTC
cdr3_aa: CAVVRDSYEQYF

clone_size: .
d_call: .
j_call: TRBJ1-2
v_call: TRBV9
cdr3_nt: TGTGCCAGCAGCGCCGACCACGGGACACTCTATGGCTACACCTTC
cdr3_aa: CASSADHGTLYGYTF

clone_size: .
d_call: .
j_call: TRBJ1-4
v_call: TRBV6-6
cdr3_nt: TGTGCCAGCAGTTACCACGATACAACTAATGAAAAACTGTTTTTT
cdr3_aa: CASSYHDTTNEKLFF

clone_size: .
d_call: .
j_call: TRBJ2-7
v_call: TRBV28
cdr3_nt: TGTGCCAGCAGTTCGGCTTGGGACAGGTTAGCGGGCGAGCAGTACTTC
cdr3_aa: CASSSAWDRLAGEQYF

clone_size: .
d_call: TRBD1
j_call: TRBJ2-5
v_call: TRBV11-3
cdr3_nt: TGTGCCAGCAAAGGGACAGAAGAGACCCAGTACTTC
cdr3_aa: CASKGTEETQYF